This TCR beta chain originates from a study of T cell responses to AZD1222 COVID-19 vaccine. Findings and caveats of the study: Seropositive at baseline were only a handful of AZD1222 recipients.

Trimming removed 3 bases from V and 2 bases from J; junction bases left unmatched: 7. CDR1 and CDR2 (germline): GTSNPN, SVGIG (reference sequence). The CDR3 sequence is 17 residues long. Method: immunoSEQ multiplex PCR; TCRdb's copy keeps in-frame clones and lacks some. Altogether 90,000 to 100,000 clones are present, around 89% being singletons, with the ten largest covering roughly 2.7%. Notes on this clone: Its antigen is unknown.

This receptor was identified in an adult in good health. V is TRBV30 and J is TRBJ1-6; 10 bases align to TRBD1. This sample comprised peripheral blood, obtained on day 0 of AZD1222 vaccination. The CDR3 DNA is TGTGCCTGGAGCCGAGGACAGGGGGGTGCCTATAATTCACCCCTCCACTTT. Its protein is CAWSRGQGGAYNSPLHF. The full variable domain, in which reference TRBV30 and TRBJ1-6 provide the parts outside the CDR3, is SQTIHQWPATLVQPVGSPLSLECTVEGTSNPNLYWYRQAAGRGLQLLFYSVGIGQISSEVPQNLSASRPQDRQFILSSKKLLLSDSGFYLCAWSRGQGGAYNSPLHFGNGTRLTVT.